This T cell receptor beta chain was sequenced in a study of T cells in Graves' hyperthyroidism and ophthalmopathy. Points from the study as a whole: Model output signaled ophthalmopathy a median around 6.9 months ahead of onset. Patients with ophthalmopathy were separated from those with stable hyperthyroidism by a 13 V-J model.

Germline CDR1 reads SGHRS; CDR2 reads YFSETQ. This CDR3 comprises 12 residues. V was cut by 4 bases and J by 5 bases, with 8 bases left in between. What was amplified from RNA transcripts were TCR beta CDR3 regions. A first-round RT-PCR of the TCR CDR3 used the HTBI primer set. TCRdb re-analysed the multiplex PCR reads in MiXCR, keeping a single row per CDR3 protein. The sample includes about 500,000 distinct CDR3 sequences, around 16% of them seen just once. About this clonotype: The antigen remains unidentified.

The receptor was derived from a woman in her twenties or thirties with Graves' ophthalmopathy. This sequence joins TRBV5-1 and TRBJ2-3; D remains ambiguous. Material for sequencing was blood. CDR3 region: CASSQRQDTQYF. For the CDR3, the DNA is TGCGCCAGCAGCCAGAGGCAAGATACGCAGTATTTT.